Below are 2 T cell receptor beta chains sequenced from a single sample in a study of cytomegalovirus exposure and HLA in healthy donors. Use of 60 Vbeta and 13 Jbeta primers characterized the PCR. Here immunoSEQ multiplex PCR was the method, and the copy in TCRdb shows in-frame clones only, minus some. The sample shows about 33,000 clones, and around 3.6% sits with its ten largest clones. The sequenced sample consisted of PBMCs. These receptors all come from a man in his forties in good health and CMV-seronegative.

The chain couples TRBV9 to TRBJ2-1; D unclear. The germline V gene has CDR1 SGDLS and CDR2 YYNGEE. Trimming shortened V by 4 bases and J by 1 base, and 9 bases separated the two germline ends. CDR3 size: 14 residues. CDR3: CASSPRQSYNEQFF. CDR3 sequence (DNA): TGTGCCAGCAGCCCGCGACAATCCTACAATGAGCAGTTCTTC.

The rearrangement joins TRBV9 to TRBJ2-1; the D gene is possibly TRBD2 (5 bases). The CDR3 loop spans 13 amino acids. With 3 bases removed from V and 8 bases from J, the gap between germline ends came to 12 bases. Germline CDR1 reads SGDLS; CDR2 reads YYNGEE. This CDR3 reads CASSDRGLDEQFF. In nucleotides, the CDR3 is TGTGCCAGCAGCGACCGAGGGCTCGATGAGCAGTTCTTC.